These 27 T cell receptor beta chains share one sample of origin, sequenced in a study of shared clonotypes between healthy human individuals. Using immunoSEQ multiplex PCR, the repertoire was profiled, and TCRdb retains in-frame clones only, with some absent. The table includes 660,000 or so clones, about 96% detected once. Naive CD8 isolation took CD45RO-negative cells positively selected for CCR7 and excluded terminally differentiated effector memory CD45RA+ cells. Sequencing input: naive CD8+ T cells sorted from blood. The receptor source for this set is a woman in her thirties in good health.

The chain has TRBV6-5 and TRBJ1-1; unclear D gene. The CDR3 consists of 13 residues. V lost 6 bases and J lost 0, with 8 bases in between. Germline CDR1 is MNHEY and CDR2 is SVGAGI. In DNA form, the CDR3 reads TGTGCCAGCAGCCTTGACATGAACACTGAAGCTTTCTTT. It codes for CASSLDMNTEAFF.

This chain uses TRBV9 with TRBJ1-1; D unresolved. The V gene lost 4 bases and the J gene lost 6 bases, with 13 bases spanning the gap. CDR3 length: 13 amino acids. Germline V gene data show CDR1 as SGDLS and CDR2 as YYNGEE. CDR3 in DNA: TGTGCCAGCAGCCCCCTTCGGGGTGCTGAAGCTTTCTTT. Its translation: CASSPLRGAEAFF. Filled out from reference TRBV9 and TRBJ1-1, the complete variable domain reads DSGVTQTPKHLITATGQRVTLRCSPRSGDLSVYWYQQSLDQGLQFLIQYYNGEERAKGNILERFSAQQFPDLHSELNLSSLELGDSALYFCASSPLRGAEAFFGQGTRLTVV.

V and J are TRBV14 and TRBJ2-1, with D maybe TRBD1 (6 bases). Trimming took 0 bases from V and 2 from J, leaving 14 bases between them. Per germline, CDR1 SGHDN and CDR2 FVKESK. The CDR3 consists of 17 residues. The CDR3 DNA reads TGTGCCAGCAGCCAAGATAACGGCAGGGGTGCCTACAATGAGCAGTTCTTC. Protein product: CASSQDNGRGAYNEQFF.

V is TRBV13 and J is TRBJ1-2, with TRBD1 identical over 9 bases. The CDR3 loop spans 16 amino acids. Germline trimming cut 4 bases from V and 7 bases from J; bases unmatched to any gene: 13. The germline V gene encodes CDR1 PRHDT and CDR2 FYEKMQ (reference sequence). The chain's CDR3 is CASSWRTGTGMSGYTF. For the CDR3, the DNA is TGTGCCAGCAGCTGGCGAACCGGGACAGGGATGAGTGGCTACACCTTC.

The J gene is TRBJ2-7, the V gene TRBV27; 9 bases line up with TRBD2. V shed 5 bases, J shed 4 bases, and the junction held 12 bases outside the gene matches. CDR3 length: 16 residues. The germline V gene encodes CDR1 MNHEY and CDR2 SMNVEV (reference sequence). CDR3 in amino acids: CASSPTLAGWGYEQYF. Here the CDR3 DNA reads TGTGCCAGCAGTCCGACCCTAGCGGGATGGGGGTACGAGCAGTACTTC.

The chain joins TRBV7-9 to TRBJ1-2; 10 positions agree with TRBD1. Germline CDR1 reads SEHNR; CDR2 reads FQNEAQ (reference sequence). V was clipped by 3 bases and J by 6 bases; unmatched bases: 1. This CDR3 has 13 amino acids. The CDR3 sequence is CASSFGTGDGYTF. CDR3 coding DNA: TGTGCCAGCAGCTTCGGGACAGGGGATGGCTACACCTTC.

The chain carries TRBV11-2 and TRBJ2-3; no clear D gene. Trimming shortened V by 4 bases and J by 4 bases, and 9 bases separated the two germline ends. Germline CDR1 and CDR2: SGHAT and FQNNGV. There are 13 residues in the CDR3. The CDR3 spells CASSSVRADTQYF. As DNA, the CDR3 is TGTGCCAGCAGCTCCGTCCGGGCAGATACGCAGTATTTT.

This clone was seen a single time. This rearrangement joins TRBV4-1 to TRBJ1-5; no reliable D call. Germline CDR1 reads MGHRA; CDR2 reads YSYEKL. Trimming took off 3 bases at V and 1 base at J, with 10 bases between the two ends. CDR3 length equals 15 residues. Written as DNA, the CDR3 is TGCGCCAGCAGCCAGGGGAGTACGAGCAATCAGCCCCAGCATTTT. It encodes CASSQGSTSNQPQHF.

This chain joins TRBV6-1 and TRBJ2-2; D unresolved. Trimming took 2 bases from V and 2 from J, leaving 15 bases between them. The length of the CDR3 is 17 residues. Germline V CDR1 and CDR2: MNHNS, SASEGT. This CDR3 reads CASSELVVLTNTGELFF. The CDR3 nucleotides read TGTGCCAGCAGTGAATTGGTCGTACTTACTAACACCGGGGAGCTGTTTTTT.

This chain uses TRBV27 with TRBJ2-7; maybe TRBD2 (5 bases). Germline V CDR1 and CDR2: MNHEY, SMNVEV (reference sequence). V was clipped by 11 bases and J by 3 bases, with 8 bases between them. This CDR3 region has 10 residues. This CDR3 is CAAGSYEQYF. The CDR3 DNA follows: TGTGCCGCGGGCAGCTACGAGCAGTACTTC.

This chain uses TRBV5-6 with TRBJ2-7; 7 bases are a match to TRBD2. The CDR3 consists of 14 residues. V lost 0 bases and J lost 4; bases outside the gene matches: 4. Germline values: CDR1 SGHDT, CDR2 YYEEEE. For the CDR3, the DNA is TGTGCCAGCAGCTTGGGGGACGGGGGGTACGAGCAGTACTTC. Protein product: CASSLGDGGYEQYF.

V usage is TRBV27 and J usage is TRBJ2-2, with D possibly TRBD1 on 5 matching bases. V shed 5 bases and J shed 5 bases, with 9 bases lying between them. This CDR3 region has 13 residues. Germline CDR1 MNHEY, CDR2 SMNVEV (reference sequence). The chain's CDR3 is CASSPTVTGELFF. DNA of the CDR3: TGTGCCAGCAGTCCGACAGTTACCGGGGAGCTGTTTTTT.

CDR3 bases: TGTGCCAGCAGCTTAATAGCGGGAGGATTAGGTCGGTACACAGATACGCAGTATTTT. Protein: CASSLIAGGLGRYTDTQYF. The chain links TRBV7-9 to TRBJ2-3; 10 bases match TRBD2. The CDR3 contains 19 residues. Germline V gene data show CDR1 as SEHNR and CDR2 as FQNEAQ (reference sequence). V shed 2 bases and J 2 bases; nucleotides not matched to a gene: 13.

The CDR3 loop is CASSLGHAGSNYGYTF. The CDR3 region has the DNA TGTGCCAGCAGCTTAGGCCACGCCGGATCTAACTATGGCTACACCTTC. The rearrangement joins TRBV13 to TRBJ1-2, with D uncertain. Looked up from germline, CDR1 is PRHDT and CDR2 is FYEKMQ (reference sequence). The germline V and J ends were trimmed by 0 bases and 0 bases, with 11 bases remaining between them. The CDR3 totals 16 residues.

The chain uses TRBV19 and TRBJ2-7; the D call may be TRBD1 or TRBD2 (5 bases each). This CDR3 is built from 13 residues. Trimming left V 7 bases short and J 3 bases short, with 13 bases between. Germline assignment: CDR1 LNHDA and CDR2 SQIVND (reference sequence). Here the CDR3 DNA reads TGTGCCAGTATGGGGGTAGCAGGCTACGAGCAGTACTTC. As protein: CASMGVAGYEQYF.

J is TRBJ2-5 and V is TRBV4-1; 8 bases are shared with TRBD2. The trim removed 4 bases at V and 4 bases at J, leaving 8 bases unmatched. The CDR3 has 15 residues. The germline V gene has CDR1 MGHRA and CDR2 YSYEKL. CDR3 residues: CASSLGGSGRETQYF. The CDR3 DNA reads TGCGCCAGCAGCCTGGGGGGCAGCGGGAGAGAGACCCAGTACTTC.

V gene TRBV11-3 combines with J gene TRBJ2-7; no clear D. The CDR3 totals 12 residues. V shed 5 bases and J shed 5 bases, with 10 bases lying between them. The V gene's germline CDR1 is SGHNT and CDR2 YENEEA. CDR3 loop: CASSPGTNEQYF. CDR3 bases: TGTGCCAGCAGCCCCGGAACAAACGAGCAGTACTTC.

This chain connects TRBV28 to TRBJ1-1; 8 positions match TRBD1. CDR3 length: 15 residues. V was pared by 5 bases and J by 5 bases, with 10 bases of the junction left unmatched. Germline CDR1 is MDHEN and CDR2 is SYDVKM. CDR3 nucleotides: TGTGCCAGCAGTACTTGGGGGACAGGTGGAACTGAAGCTTTCTTT. Protein: CASSTWGTGGTEAFF. Supplemented by reference TRBV28 and TRBJ1-1, the full variable domain reads DVKVTQSSRYLVKRTGEKVFLECVQDMDHENMFWYRQDPGLGLRLIYFSYDVKMKEKGDIPEGYSVSREKKERFSLILESASTNQTSMYLCASSTWGTGGTEAFFGQGTRLTVV.

This clone was counted a single time. V usage is TRBV6-5 and J usage is TRBJ1-1, with 7 positions matching TRBD1. Germline V lookup: CDR1 MNHEY, CDR2 SVGAGI. The CDR3 runs to 14 residues. J was trimmed by 1 base and V by 7 bases; bases with no gene match: 6. The CDR3 is CASMAGGENTEAFF. The CDR3 bases are TGTGCCAGCATGGCAGGGGGAGAGAACACTGAAGCTTTCTTT.

This chain uses TRBV28 with TRBJ2-7; 10 positions agree with TRBD1. The V and J ends lost 5 bases and 2 bases, in that order; junction bases with no gene match: 3. This CDR3 has 14 amino acids. Per the germline V gene, CDR1 is MDHEN and CDR2 is SYDVKM. The CDR3 nucleotides are TGTGCCAGCAGTCGGACAGGGGGTACCTACGAGCAGTACTTC. Protein sequence: CASSRTGGTYEQYF.

The gene calls are TRBV28 and TRBJ2-1; D may be TRBD2 (6 bases). The CDR3 loop spans 13 amino acids. Germline lookup yields CDR1 MDHEN and CDR2 SYDVKM. V lost 3 bases and J 11 bases, leaving 14 bases between the germline ends. The CDR3 coding sequence is TGTGCCAGCAGTTTCGGGGGTGCGGGTAAGCAGTTCTTC. Translated: CASSFGGAGKQFF.

The chain is built from TRBV9 and TRBJ2-5; perhaps TRBD2 as D (6 bases). This CDR3 is built from 17 residues. The V gene's germline CDR1 is SGDLS and CDR2 YYNGEE. V was clipped by 2 bases and J by 5 bases, with 22 bases between them. CDR3 in DNA: TGTGCCAGCAGCGTCGGGGCTAGTCGGGAGATCCGGGAGACCCAGTACTTC. Translating it yields CASSVGASREIRETQYF.

The chain employs TRBV7-2 and TRBJ2-1, with D unclear. V lost 6 bases and J lost 4, with 13 bases in between. CDR3 length: 14 amino acids. Germline-derived CDR1 and CDR2 are SGHTA and FQGNSA. The CDR3: CASSYAPPYNEQFF. For the CDR3, the DNA is TGTGCCAGCAGTTATGCGCCGCCATACAATGAGCAGTTCTTC.

This chain joins TRBV28 and TRBJ1-1, with unresolved D. The CDR3 length is 13 residues. Germline assignment: CDR1 MDHEN and CDR2 SYDVKM. V shed 4 bases and J shed 1 base, with 7 bases lying between them. In nucleotides, the CDR3 is TGTGCCAGCAGTTCGGACCCGAACACTGAAGCTTTCTTT. Protein product: CASSSDPNTEAFF.

The V gene is TRBV28, the J gene TRBJ1-5; D uncertain. Germline V gene data show CDR1 as MDHEN and CDR2 as SYDVKM. The CDR3 consists of 13 residues. Trimming stripped 5 bases from V and 5 bases from J, with 10 bases between. The CDR3 loop reads CASSPAPHQPQHF. The CDR3 DNA reads as TGTGCCAGCAGTCCGGCCCCCCATCAGCCCCAGCATTTT.

This chain uses TRBV9 with TRBJ1-5; D ambiguous. V lost 2 bases and J 6 bases, leaving 9 bases between the germline ends. The CDR3 covers 13 residues. Germline V gene sequence: CDR1 SGDLS, CDR2 YYNGEE. The DNA of the CDR3 is TGTGCCAGCAGCGTCGGGGATGCTCAGCCCCAGCATTTT. The encoded protein is CASSVGDAQPQHF.

Of note for this clone: Additional DNA sequences in this sample encode the identical CDR3. The rearrangement links TRBV5-1 to TRBJ1-1; TRBD1 is a possible D gene (6 bases). Trimming took off 4 bases at V and 5 bases at J, with 15 bases between the two ends. Germline V CDR1 and CDR2: SGHRS, YFSETQ. The CDR3 spans 14 residues. The CDR3 coding sequence is TGCGCCAGCAGCCTAGCGCAGGGGAGGACTGAAGCTTTCTTT. Its translation is CASSLAQGRTEAFF.